This TCR beta chain was recovered during a study of cytomegalovirus exposure and HLA in healthy donors. Donors counted as nominally healthy when sampled, yet unrecorded immune exposures were likely. Points on this clone: At one end the junction does not follow the germline gene, possibly because of a read error.

PCR used 60 Vbeta primers and 13 Jbeta primers. Measured with immunoSEQ multiplex PCR; TCRdb has only the in-frame clones, and not every one. The table lists approximately 130,000 clones. The germline V gene encodes CDR1 LGHNT and CDR2 FRNRAP. The CDR3 sequence is 21 residues long. The sequence was obtained from a woman aged 55-70 years in good health and CMV-seronegative. The sequencing input was PBMCs. This chain uses TRBV12-5 with TRBJ2-2, with a possible D match to TRBD2 (5 bases). The CDR3 loop is CASGAVPPTLVGRRYTGELLF. DNA of the CDR3: TGTGCTAGTGGTGCCGTTCCTCCGACACTGGTGGGCAGGCGATACACCGGGGAGCTGCTTTTT. Filled out from reference TRBV12-5 and TRBJ2-2, the complete variable domain reads DARVTQTPRHKVTEMGQEVTMRCQPILGHNTVFWYRQTMMQGLELLAYFRNRAPLDDSGMPKDRFSAEMPDATLATLKIQPSEPRDSAVYFCASGAVPPTLVGRRYTGELLFGEGSRLTVL.